The following is a T cell receptor (beta chain) sequence with its context. As originally analysed: Reference gene primers were amplified, and this amplification served to estimate nucleated cell counts. TCRdb's table, derived via immunoSEQ multiplex PCR, lists solely in-frame clones and lacks some. V and J calls plus clone size are reproduced from that table; the DNA served to infer D and trimming. Altogether about 180,000 clones are present, approximately 88% being singletons, with the ten largest covering around 9.5%. This record comes from a study of blood T cell repertoires in COVID-19. Looking at the study overall: Italy, Spain and the United States were the sources of the convalescent and acute COVID-19 samples.

Cohorts were based on clinical histories the participants reported. Two negative PCRs, clearance, or symptom resolution characterized the recovered Cohort 3 donors. The CDR3 sequence is 15 residues long. CDR1 is MNHEY and CDR2 is SVGAGI in the germline V gene. Trimming at V came to 7 bases and at J to 8 bases, leaving 15 bases not matched to a gene. The sample taken for sequencing was PBMCs or T cells enriched from blood (not recorded which). The V gene is TRBV6-5, the J gene TRBJ2-3; TRBD2 matches 7 bases. The receptor comes from a woman younger than 35 who had recovered from COVID-19. The CDR3 region has the DNA TGTGCCAGCACGAACGGGGGGACCCCTTTTGGTACGCAGTATTTT. Amino acid sequence: CASTNGGTPFGTQYF.